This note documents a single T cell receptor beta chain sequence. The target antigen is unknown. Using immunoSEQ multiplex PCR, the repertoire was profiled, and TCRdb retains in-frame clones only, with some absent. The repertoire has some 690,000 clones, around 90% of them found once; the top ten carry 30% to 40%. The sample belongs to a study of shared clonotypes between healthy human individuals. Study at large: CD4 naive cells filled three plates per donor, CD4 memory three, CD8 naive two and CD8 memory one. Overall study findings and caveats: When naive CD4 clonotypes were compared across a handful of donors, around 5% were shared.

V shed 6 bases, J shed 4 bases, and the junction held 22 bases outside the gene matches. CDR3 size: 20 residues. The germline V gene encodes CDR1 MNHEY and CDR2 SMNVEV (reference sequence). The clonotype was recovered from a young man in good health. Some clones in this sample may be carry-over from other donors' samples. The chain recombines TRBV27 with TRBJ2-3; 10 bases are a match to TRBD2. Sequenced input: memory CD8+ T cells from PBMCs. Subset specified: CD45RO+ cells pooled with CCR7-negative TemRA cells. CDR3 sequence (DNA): TGTGCCAGCAGGCCCTTTCCAGGAGGGAAGCGGGAGGGCCACCCAGATACGCAGTATTTT. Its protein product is CASRPFPGGKREGHPDTQYF.